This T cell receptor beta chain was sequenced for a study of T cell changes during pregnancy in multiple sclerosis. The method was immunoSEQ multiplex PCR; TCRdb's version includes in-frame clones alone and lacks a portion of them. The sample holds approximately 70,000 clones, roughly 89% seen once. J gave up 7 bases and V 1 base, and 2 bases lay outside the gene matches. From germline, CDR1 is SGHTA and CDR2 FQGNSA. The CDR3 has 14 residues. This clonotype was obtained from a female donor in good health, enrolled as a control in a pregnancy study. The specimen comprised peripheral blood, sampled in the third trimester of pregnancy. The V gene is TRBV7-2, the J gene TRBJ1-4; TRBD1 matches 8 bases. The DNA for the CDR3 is TGTGCCAGCAGCTTAGGACAGGGGTTTGAAAAACTGTTTTTT. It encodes CASSLGQGFEKLFF.